This TCR beta chain comes out of a study of T-cell reconstitution after alpha-beta-depleted transplantation in children. With 4 bases removed from V and 4 bases from J, the gap between germline ends came to 14 bases. CDR3 length: 14 residues. Germline V gene data show CDR1 as SGHAT and CDR2 as FQNNGV. A TCRbeta library incorporating unique molecular identifiers was prepared. Via MiXCR, TCRdb re-called the PCR reads, giving one row per CDR3 protein. The profile shows about 200,000 distinct CDR3 sequences, 13% to 15% of them singletons. This clonotype was seen repeatedly, ten times or more. The receptor comes from a human donor who donated a stem cell graft to a child with acute lymphoblastic leukemia. The J gene is TRBJ2-7, the V gene TRBV11-2; possible D gene TRBD1, 5 bases. The sequencing used PBMCs from the stem cell graft donor, collected from the stem cell graft. The chain's CDR3 is CASSSLWGSYEQYF. The CDR3 DNA reads TGTGCCAGCAGCTCCCTCTGGGGCTCGTACGAGCAGTACTTC. The full variable domain, in which reference TRBV11-2 and TRBJ2-7 provide the parts outside the CDR3, is EAGVAQSPRYKIIEKRQSVAFWCNPISGHATLYWYQQILGQGPKLLIQFQNNGVVDDSQLPKDRFSAERLKGVDSTLKIQPAKLEDSAVYLCASSSLWGSYEQYFGPGTRLTVT.